These 20 T cell receptor beta chains came from one sample sequenced in a study of blood T cell repertoires in COVID-19. This table comes from immunoSEQ multiplex PCR, and its TCRdb copy is limited to in-frame clones, with some not included. The repertoire holds 150,000 or so clones, approximately 85% seen once, with 0.63% in the top ten. Sample: peripheral blood. Source of these receptors: a man aged 60 to 75 with COVID-19, enrolled during active disease.

J is TRBJ2-3 and V is TRBV11-3; D is unresolved. Germline loops: CDR1 SGHNT, CDR2 YENEEA. V was shortened by 3 bases and J by 0 bases, with 10 bases between the two germline ends. This CDR3 region has 15 residues. In DNA, the CDR3 is TGTGCCAGCAGCTTTTCGACACCGAGCACAGATACGCAGTATTTT. It encodes CASSFSTPSTDTQYF. Together with reference TRBV11-3 and TRBJ2-3, the CDR3 gives the full variable domain: EAGVVQSPRYKIIEKKQPVAFWCNPISGHNTLYWYLQNLGQGPELLIRYENEEAVDDSQLPKDRFSAERLKGVDSTLKIQPAELGDSAVYLCASSFSTPSTDTQYFGPGTRLTVL.

CDR3: CASSVGVATNEKLFF. CDR3 DNA: TGTGCCAGCAGCGTAGGAGTAGCAACTAATGAAAAACTGTTTTTT. The chain carries TRBV9 and TRBJ1-4; D remains unclear. V gave up 0 bases and J gave up 0 bases, with 6 bases separating them. Germline loops: CDR1 SGDLS, CDR2 YYNGEE. The CDR3 has 15 residues.

The rearrangement joins TRBV14 to TRBJ2-3, with TRBD2 matching over 15 bases. V was pared by 3 bases and J by 6 bases, with 10 bases of the junction left unmatched. Germline-derived CDR1 and CDR2 are SGHDN and FVKESK. The CDR3 loop spans 18 amino acids. CDR3 coding DNA: TGTGCCAGCAGCCAGAGGACTAGCGGGAGGGCCGTCCGTGATACGCAGTATTTT. Amino acid sequence: CASSQRTSGRAVRDTQYF.

This rearrangement joins TRBV19 to TRBJ1-2; TRBD1 agrees at 7 bases. J lost 7 bases, V lost 4 bases, and 12 bases had no gene match. This CDR3 comprises 15 residues. Germline lookup yields CDR1 LNHDA and CDR2 SQIVND (reference sequence). The CDR3 sequence is CASSNQWRGGSGYTF. CDR3 nucleotides: TGTGCCAGTAGTAACCAGTGGAGAGGGGGCAGTGGCTACACCTTC.

The chain has TRBV30 and TRBJ2-7; TRBD1 agrees at 10 bases. CDR1 GTSNPN and CDR2 SVGIG come from the germline V gene (reference sequence). Trimming at V came to 5 bases and at J to 7 bases, leaving 11 bases not matched to a gene. This CDR3 spans 14 amino acids. The CDR3 nucleotides read TGTGCCTGGCGACCGGGACAGGGGCGATGGGAGCAGTACTTC. Translation gives CAWRPGQGRWEQYF.

This chain uses TRBV29-1 with TRBJ2-2, with D perhaps matching TRBD1 (5 bases). The V end lost 7 bases, the J end lost 4 bases, and 10 bases lay between the germline ends. This CDR3 region has 12 residues. The germline V gene has CDR1 SQVTM and CDR2 ANQGSEA. CDR3 nucleotides: TGCAGCGACCGCAGGGTCACCGGGGAGCTGTTTTTT. This translates into CSDRRVTGELFF.

A note on this clone: The CDR3 does not close with the conserved phenylalanine or tryptophan, likely indicating a read error. The limits of the CDR3 on the DNA are not certain, so only TCRdb's listed CDR3 is given. The chain carries TRBV29-1 and TRBJ1-1; the table's TRBD1 call for D was not verified on the DNA. Germline V gene data show CDR1 as SQVTM and CDR2 as ANQGSEA. The CDR3 has 12 residues if both end residues are counted. CDR3 sequence: CSVEDLTAGDTL.

In this sample, this clone turned up once. The rearrangement joins TRBV6-2 or TRBV6-3 to TRBJ2-7; tentatively, D is TRBD1 (6 bases). This CDR3 is 14 amino acids long. The germline CDR1 and CDR2 sequences are MNHEY and SVGEGT. Trimming took off 5 bases at V and 3 bases at J, with 14 bases between the two ends. CDR3 sequence (DNA): TGTGCCAGCAGTCCGGTGCGAGGGGGCTACGAGCAGTACTTC. It translates to CASSPVRGGYEQYF.

V is TRBV6-5 and J is TRBJ2-7; 10 nucleotides align to TRBD1. The length of the CDR3 is 15 residues. Looked up from germline, CDR1 is MNHEY and CDR2 is SVGAGI. V dropped 9 bases and J dropped 2; count of bases not matched to a gene: 10. The CDR3 sequence is CASYNHGTGAYEQYF. CDR3 sequence (DNA): TGTGCCAGTTACAACCATGGGACAGGGGCCTACGAGCAGTACTTC.

The chain joins TRBV7-6 to TRBJ2-7; 10 nucleotides match TRBD1. Germline V gene data show CDR1 as SGHVS and CDR2 as FNYEAQ. The junction had 6 bases not matched to a gene; V was cut back by 5 bases and J by 2 bases. This CDR3 contains 15 residues. DNA for the CDR3: TGTGCCAGCAGCCCCGACAGGGGGCTACCCTACGAGCAGTACTTC. Translating it yields CASSPDRGLPYEQYF.

This chain links TRBV7-3 with TRBJ2-5; the D gene is possibly TRBD1 (6 bases). The V end lost 4 bases, the J end lost 5 bases, and 17 bases lay between the germline ends. This CDR3 is built from 15 residues. The germline V gene has CDR1 SGHTA and CDR2 FQGTGA. CDR3 coding DNA: TGTGCCAGCAGCTCGACAGGTGTCGTCGGTGAGACCCAGTACTTC. Its protein product is CASSSTGVVGETQYF.

J is TRBJ1-5 and V is TRBV6-6, with 7 positions matching TRBD1. Germline V gene data show CDR1 as MNHNY and CDR2 as SVGAGI (reference sequence). V dropped 5 bases and J dropped 3; count of bases not matched to a gene: 7. The CDR3 loop spans 15 amino acids. The CDR3 sequence: CASSPQTGLNQPQHF. CDR3 DNA sequence: TGTGCCAGCAGTCCACAGACAGGGCTCAATCAGCCCCAGCATTTT.

This sequence joins TRBV5-1 and TRBJ1-2; D is possibly TRBD1 (6 bases). Germline CDR1 and CDR2: SGHRS and YFSETQ. Trimming left V 0 bases short and J 3 bases short, with 9 bases between. This CDR3 comprises 14 residues. CDR3 nucleotide sequence: TGCGCCAGCAGCTTGGGGACAGCTTACTATGGCTACACCTTC. Residues: CASSLGTAYYGYTF. Using reference TRBV5-1 and TRBJ1-2 for the parts outside the CDR3, the full variable domain is KAGVTQTPRYLIKTRGQQVTLSCSPISGHRSVSWYQQTPGQGLQFLFEYFSETQRNKGNFPGRFSGRQFSNSRSEMNVSTLELGDSALYLCASSLGTAYYGYTFGSGTRLTVV.

The chain recombines TRBV18 with TRBJ1-6; D possibly corresponds to TRBD1 (5 bases). CDR1 and CDR2 (germline): KGHSH, LQKENI. Trimming took 2 bases from V and 8 from J, leaving 16 bases between them. The CDR3 has 16 amino acids. This chain's CDR3 is CASSPAGAGGYSPLHF. CDR3 bases: TGTGCCAGCTCACCAGCCGGGGCGGGGGGGTATTCACCCCTCCACTTT.

The V call is TRBV15, the J call TRBJ1-2, with TRBD1 matching 9 bases. Germline lookup yields CDR1 LNHNV and CDR2 YYDKDF (reference sequence). V was pared by 6 bases and J by 2 bases, with 4 bases of the junction left unmatched. This CDR3 contains 14 residues. The CDR3 region has the DNA TGTGCCACCAGTCCGGGACAGGGAAACTATGGCTACACCTTC. This sequence encodes CATSPGQGNYGYTF.

This clone appeared a few times. This chain connects TRBV7-2 to TRBJ1-2; TRBD1 is a possible D gene (5 bases). The CDR3 consists of 14 residues. Germline loops: CDR1 SGHTA, CDR2 FQGNSA. The ends were cut back, 5 bases at V and 3 bases at J, with 13 bases in the middle. Here the CDR3 DNA reads TGTGCCAGCAGCCTCAGGGTAGGGGACTATGGCTACACCTTC. Its translation is CASSLRVGDYGYTF.

The CDR3 here is CASSHSTSPSTDTQYF. Here the CDR3 DNA reads TGCGCCAGCAGCCACTCGACTAGCCCCAGCACAGATACGCAGTATTTT. J is TRBJ2-3 and V is TRBV4-3; 7 bases map to TRBD2. V was clipped by 3 bases and J by 0 bases; unmatched bases: 6. This CDR3 has 16 amino acids. Per the germline V gene, CDR1 is LGHNA and CDR2 is YSLEER.

This clone came up a few times. V is TRBV18 and J is TRBJ1-1; D uncertain. The CDR3 has 12 residues. Trimming shortened V by 3 bases and J by 1 base, and 3 bases separated the two germline ends. Germline CDR1 KGHSH, CDR2 LQKENI. CDR3 residues: CASSPQNTEAFF. CDR3 coding DNA: TGTGCCAGCTCACCCCAGAACACTGAAGCTTTCTTT.

V usage is TRBV15 and J usage is TRBJ2-7, with 10 nucleotides matching TRBD1. Germline values: CDR1 LNHNV, CDR2 YYDKDF (reference sequence). V lost 0 bases, J lost 4 bases, and 6 bases stayed unmatched. CDR3 length: 16 amino acids. The CDR3: CATSRDLPGQGYEQYF. For the CDR3, the DNA is TGTGCCACCAGCAGAGATCTCCCGGGACAGGGGTACGAGCAGTACTTC. The variable domain in full, with the rest retrieved from reference TRBV15 and TRBJ2-7, is DAMVIQNPRYQVTQFGKPVTLSCSQTLNHNVMYWYQQKSSQAPKLLFHYYDKDFNNEADTPDNFQSRRPNTSFCFLDIRSPGLGDTAMYLCATSRDLPGQGYEQYFGPGTRLTVT.

The V gene is TRBV14, the J gene TRBJ2-7; D is ambiguous. From germline, CDR1 is SGHDN and CDR2 FVKESK. The V and J ends lost 0 bases and 3 bases respectively, with 6 bases between them. The length of the CDR3 is 13 residues. This chain's CDR3 is CASSQDRVYEQYF. CDR3 sequence (DNA): TGTGCCAGCAGCCAAGATCGAGTCTACGAGCAGTACTTC.